This T cell receptor (beta chain) is from a study of T cell responses to AZD1222 COVID-19 vaccine. This clone was detected a few times. Antigen unknown. The germline CDR1 and CDR2 sequences are SGHVS and FNYEAQ. V was shortened by 3 bases and J by 1 base, with 0 bases between the two germline ends. This CDR3 comprises 12 residues. Generated by immunoSEQ multiplex PCR, the TCRdb table keeps only in-frame clones and is missing some. Seen here are around 120,000 clones, roughly nine tenths observed once, and the top ten hold 2% to 2.5%. Study findings and constraints: Reports indicate that nearly half of spike-specific TCRs are directed at unmutated variant regions. Females outnumbered males among donors, who were mostly white British; clonal diversity was possibly underestimated.

This chain connects TRBV7-6 to TRBJ2-2; D unclear. Here the sequenced sample was peripheral blood, taken 28 days after the second AZD1222 dose. The source of this sequence is an adult who received the AZD1222 COVID-19 vaccine. The CDR3 here is CASSLNTGELFF. The CDR3 nucleotides read TGTGCCAGCAGCTTGAACACCGGGGAGCTGTTTTTT.